This entry lists 5 T cell receptor beta chains sequenced from one sample in a study of post-analysis software for immune sequencing data. Findings and caveats of the study: Included in a set of a few TRBV segments more frequent in patients than controls were TRBV5-6, TRBV5-1 and TRBV20-1.

Researchers reported that TCR beta cDNA libraries carried unique molecular identifiers. TCRdb used MiXCR to reprocess the PCR reads, holding one entry per CDR3 protein. This table holds about 810,000 distinct CDR3 sequences, under 70% found once. Antigen specificity for these receptors is unknown. The sequenced sample was blood. These receptors all stem from a girl aged 10 to 17 with multiple sclerosis.

The V call is TRBV6-5, the J call TRBJ1-5; 9 nucleotides align to TRBD1. The V and J ends lost 6 bases and 7 bases, in that order; junction bases with no gene match: 7. From germline, CDR1 is MNHEY and CDR2 SVGAGI. The CDR3 has 14 residues. The CDR3 protein is CASSLDRGWQPQHF. CDR3 sequence (DNA): TGTGCCAGCAGCTTGGACAGGGGTTGGCAGCCCCAGCATTTT.

The rearrangement uses TRBV10-3 and TRBJ1-6; weak D call: TRBD1 (6 bases). Germline CDR1 and CDR2: ENHRY and SYGVKD. Trimming removed 5 bases from V and 13 bases from J, with 15 bases in between. The CDR3 runs to 13 residues. CDR3 nucleotides: TGTGCCATCAGTACCGGGCCGGGGGCTCCCCTCCACTTT. It yields the protein CAISTGPGAPLHF.

The chain combines TRBV6-5 with TRBJ2-1; D call uncertain. V was shortened by 0 bases and J by 3 bases, with 9 bases between the two germline ends. This CDR3 has 15 amino acids. Looked up from germline, CDR1 is MNHEY and CDR2 is SVGAGI. CDR3 region: CASSYSLGFYNEQFF. The CDR3 bases are TGTGCCAGCAGTTACTCGTTGGGGTTCTACAATGAGCAGTTCTTC.

This chain joins TRBV20-1 and TRBJ2-3; TRBD2 agrees at 13 bases. Germline assignment: CDR1 DFQATT and CDR2 SNEGSKA (reference sequence). V lost 3 bases and J lost 2; bases outside the gene matches: 11. The CDR3 has 18 residues. The DNA of the CDR3 is TGCAGTGCTAGGGGACTAGCGGGAAACCCTCCGGACACAGATACGCAGTATTTT. This gives the protein CSARGLAGNPPDTDTQYF.

V and J are TRBV20-1 and TRBJ2-7, with 8 nucleotides matching TRBD2. V trimming: 1 base; J trimming: 3 bases; junction bases outside the gene matches: 8. Per the germline V gene, CDR1 is DFQATT and CDR2 is SNEGSKA (reference sequence). This CDR3 region has 15 residues. CDR3 DNA sequence: TGCAGTGCTAGAGCCTCGGAGCGGGAGATCTACGAGCAGTACTTC. Its protein product is CSARASEREIYEQYF.